Below, 22 T cell receptor beta chains from the same sample are listed, as sequenced in a study of CD8 T cells in Susac syndrome. With random hexamers, reverse transcription was performed on roughly 0.5 to 1 ug of RNA. TCRdb processed the immunoSEQ multiplex PCR reads anew with MiXCR; each CDR3 protein has one entry. The data show 20,000 to 25,000 distinct CDR3 sequences, with 85% to 95% seen just once and less than 0.3% held by the top ten. The specimen sequenced was CD8+ T cells from PBMCs. Every receptor here comes from a human donor in good health.

The rearrangement joins TRBV5-5 to TRBJ2-3; no clear D. Trimming removed 1 base from V and 2 bases from J, with 5 bases in between. This CDR3 is 13 amino acids long. Germline CDR1 SGHKS, CDR2 YYEKEE (reference sequence). As DNA, the CDR3 is TGTGCCAGCAGCTTGTATGTCACAGATACGCAGTATTTT. It is translated as CASSLYVTDTQYF.

This rearrangement joins TRBV27 to TRBJ2-1, with 13 bases that match TRBD2. The CDR3 length is 16 residues. J gave up 3 bases and V 8 bases, and 7 bases lay outside the gene matches. In germline, CDR1 is MNHEY, CDR2 SMNVEV (reference sequence). The CDR3 loop is CASGGLAGEIYNEQFF. The DNA for the CDR3 is TGTGCCAGCGGCGGACTAGCGGGGGAGATCTACAATGAGCAGTTCTTC.

The chain joins TRBV7-9 to TRBJ2-2, with D perhaps assigned TRBD1 or TRBD2 (5 bases each). The CDR3 runs to 17 residues. Germline values: CDR1 SEHNR, CDR2 FQNEAQ (reference sequence). V lost 4 bases and J 1 base, leaving 16 bases between the germline ends. CDR3 bases: TGTGCCAGCAGCTCCGGGGCGGCAGATGAGAACACCGGGGAGCTGTTTTTT. This sequence encodes CASSSGAADENTGELFF. Looking up the rest from reference TRBV7-9 and TRBJ2-2 gives the full variable domain: DTGVSQNPRHKITKRGQNVTFRCDPISEHNRLYWYRQTLGQGPEFLTYFQNEAQLEKSRLLSDRFSAERPKGSFSTLEIQRTEQGDSAMYLCASSSGAADENTGELFFGEGSRLTVL.

The chain links TRBV5-1 to TRBJ2-5; perhaps D is TRBD1 or TRBD2 (5 bases each). Trimming pared 4 bases from V and 13 bases from J, leaving 23 bases between. Looked up from germline, CDR1 is SGHRS and CDR2 is YFSETQ. The CDR3 is 14 residues long. CDR3 DNA: TGCGCCAGCAGCGCGGAAGGGGTTTTTGAGGGCCGGTACTTC. This codes for CASSAEGVFEGRYF.

The V gene is TRBV12-3 or TRBV12-4, the J gene TRBJ2-5; D tentatively reads TRBD1 or TRBD2 (6 bases each). With 4 bases removed from V and 1 base from J, the gap between germline ends came to 13 bases. The length of the CDR3 is 15 residues. The CDR3 DNA sequence: TGTGCCAGCAGTTCACCGGGGGCCGGCCAAGAGACCCAGTACTTC. It encodes CASSSPGAGQETQYF.

CDR3 sequence: CASSLELNNEKLFF. The CDR3 nucleotides are TGTGCCAGCAGTTTAGAACTTAATAATGAAAAACTGTTTTTT. The J gene is TRBJ1-4, the V gene TRBV12-3 or TRBV12-4; D is unresolved. The CDR3 contains 14 residues. V dropped 1 base and J dropped 4 bases, with 7 bases sitting between them.

The V and J genes are TRBV6-6 and TRBJ2-5, with D possibly matching TRBD1 (5 bases). The CDR3 runs 13 residues. Germline V gene data show CDR1 as MNHNY and CDR2 as SVGAGI (reference sequence). Trimming removed 2 bases at V and 4 bases at J, with 8 bases between. Here the CDR3 DNA reads TGTGCCAGCAGTTACCGCAGGGTAGAGACCCAGTACTTC. The encoded protein is CASSYRRVETQYF.

This sequence joins TRBV25-1 and TRBJ1-1; perhaps TRBD1 as D (6 bases). Trimming shortened V by 0 bases and J by 1 base, and 9 bases separated the two germline ends. The germline gives CDR1 MGHDK, CDR2 SYGVNS. This CDR3 is built from 15 residues. CDR3 amino acids: CASSEYLGANTEAFF. The CDR3 bases are TGTGCCAGCAGTGAATATCTGGGGGCGAACACTGAAGCTTTCTTT.

V and J are TRBV7-8 and TRBJ2-1, with 7 bases aligning to TRBD2. Germline CDR1 and CDR2: SGHVS and FQNEAQ. The CDR3 runs 15 residues. V gave up 6 bases and J gave up 5 bases; unmatched junction bases: 10. The DNA of the CDR3 is TGTGCCAGCAGTCCGCTCGGGACTATGAACAATGAGCAGTTCTTC. This codes for CASSPLGTMNNEQFF.

CDR3 loop: CSASLRAWTQYF. Here the CDR3 DNA reads TGCAGTGCCTCCCTACGGGCGTGGACCCAGTACTTC. The V and J genes are TRBV20-1 and TRBJ2-5; D is ambiguous. V lost 6 bases and J 7 bases, leaving 15 bases between the germline ends. This CDR3 has 12 residues. Per germline, CDR1 DFQATT and CDR2 SNEGSKA (reference sequence).

This clonotype appeared a single time. This chain connects TRBV6-1 to TRBJ1-6; TRBD1 aligns across 8 bases. Per the germline V gene, CDR1 is MNHNS and CDR2 is SASEGT. Losses at the gene ends were 3 bases for V and 9 bases for J; bases not matched to a gene: 10. The CDR3 is 16 amino acids. As DNA, the CDR3 is TGTGCCAGCAGTGAGCTCACCGGGACAGGCGGTTCACCCCTCCACTTT. As protein: CASSELTGTGGSPLHF.

V gene TRBV7-8 combines with J gene TRBJ2-7, with unresolved D. V was shortened by 2 bases and J by 3 bases, with 8 bases between the two germline ends. The CDR3 runs 13 residues. Germline CDR1 SGHVS, CDR2 FQNEAQ. CDR3 amino acids: CASSLFLDYEQYF. DNA of the CDR3: TGTGCCAGCAGCTTATTCCTGGACTACGAGCAGTACTTC.

This clonotype showed up just a few times. The chain employs TRBV27 and TRBJ2-5; D gene unclear. CDR3 length: 13 amino acids. CDR1 is MNHEY and CDR2 is SMNVEV in the germline V gene (reference sequence). V was shortened by 2 bases and J by 0 bases, with 4 bases between the two germline ends. For the CDR3, the DNA is TGTGCCAGCAGTTTAGGGGACCAAGAGACCCAGTACTTC. It encodes CASSLGDQETQYF.

The chain employs TRBV29-1 and TRBJ1-1; 7 positions agree with TRBD1. Trimming removed 5 bases from V and 4 bases from J; junction bases left unmatched: 16. CDR3 size: 16 residues. Germline lookup yields CDR1 SQVTM and CDR2 ANQGSEA. The CDR3 region has the DNA TGCAGCGTTTTCGGAAGAGGGGGCGTAGGATTCACTGAAGCTTTCTTT. It encodes CSVFGRGGVGFTEAFF.

V is TRBV4-3 and J is TRBJ1-6; D is unclear. Germline V gene data show CDR1 as LGHNA and CDR2 as YSLEER. Deletions cut 0 bases from V and 7 bases from J, with 10 bases between. This CDR3 comprises 15 residues. The CDR3 sequence: CASSQDRDGNSPLHF. DNA of the CDR3: TGCGCCAGCAGCCAAGATCGAGACGGCAATTCACCCCTCCACTTT.

The chain recombines TRBV7-9 with TRBJ2-5; D perhaps matches TRBD1 (6 bases). Germline V gene sequence: CDR1 SEHNR, CDR2 FQNEAQ (reference sequence). The ends were cut back, 3 bases at V and 4 bases at J, with 18 bases in the middle. The CDR3 has 16 residues. The CDR3 DNA reads as TGTGCCAGCAGCTTGGTGGACAGCAGGATCTCAGAGACCCAGTACTTC. This gives the protein CASSLVDSRISETQYF.

V and J are TRBV7-6 and TRBJ2-1, with 11 nucleotides matching TRBD2. V lost 2 bases and J lost 0; bases outside the gene matches: 15. This CDR3 spans 21 amino acids. Germline assignment: CDR1 SGHVS and CDR2 FNYEAQ. CDR3 nucleotides: TGTGCCAGCAGCTTACCCCAGGGGCTAGCGGGGGGAACTAGCTCCTACAATGAGCAGTTCTTC. This encodes CASSLPQGLAGGTSSYNEQFF.

The chain recombines TRBV7-9 with TRBJ2-1; 12 nucleotides agree with TRBD2. CDR1 and CDR2 from the germline V gene are SEHNR and FQNEAQ (reference sequence). The J segment lost 5 bases and the V segment lost 4 bases, leaving 9 bases of the junction unmatched. The CDR3 is 17 residues long. The CDR3 DNA sequence: TGTGCCAGCAGCTCGCCGACTAGCGGGGGAACAAACAATGAGCAGTTCTTC. Protein sequence: CASSSPTSGGTNNEQFF.

As to this clonotype: Mismatch with germline at one junction end may stem from a read error. The gene calls are TRBV7-2 and TRBJ2-1, with TRBD2 identical over 8 bases. Germline CDR1 and CDR2: SGHTA and FQGNSA. The CDR3 runs to 16 residues. CDR3 amino acids: CASSLERGSTYNGQFF. CDR3 coding DNA: TGTGCCAGCAGCTTAGAGCGGGGGTCGACCTACAATGGGCAGTTCTTC. The whole variable domain, remainder taken from reference TRBV7-2 and TRBJ2-1, is GAGVSQSPSNKVTEKGKDVELRCDPISGHTALYWYRQSLGQGLEFLIYFQGNSAPDKSGLPSDRFSAERTGGSVSTLTIQRTQQEDSAVYLCASSLERGSTYNGQFFGPGTRLTVL.

The chain uses TRBV10-3 and TRBJ2-7, with D possibly called TRBD1 or TRBD2 (5 bases each). This CDR3 is built from 12 residues. V lost 8 bases, J lost 3 bases, and 11 bases lay in between. Germline-derived CDR1 and CDR2 are ENHRY and SYGVKD. The CDR3, as DNA: TGTGCCATCGGGCCTGGGGGCTACGAGCAGTACTTC. This gives the protein CAIGPGGYEQYF.

The CDR3 loop reads CSAHTQVSNTEAFF. The CDR3, as DNA: TGCAGTGCTCACACTCAGGTATCGAACACTGAAGCTTTCTTT. This chain links TRBV20-1 with TRBJ1-1; no clear D. This CDR3 region has 14 residues. From germline, CDR1 is DFQATT and CDR2 SNEGSKA (reference sequence). V lost 5 bases and J lost 1, with 14 bases in between.

V usage is TRBV6-2 or TRBV6-3 and J usage is TRBJ2-2; D may be TRBD2 (6 bases). The germline gives CDR1 MNHEY, CDR2 SVGEGT. CDR3 length: 16 amino acids. V shed 0 bases and J shed 3 bases, with 11 bases lying between them. The CDR3 here is CASSYSGGIYTGELFF. The CDR3 coding sequence is TGTGCCAGCAGTTACTCCGGGGGAATATACACCGGGGAGCTGTTTTTT.